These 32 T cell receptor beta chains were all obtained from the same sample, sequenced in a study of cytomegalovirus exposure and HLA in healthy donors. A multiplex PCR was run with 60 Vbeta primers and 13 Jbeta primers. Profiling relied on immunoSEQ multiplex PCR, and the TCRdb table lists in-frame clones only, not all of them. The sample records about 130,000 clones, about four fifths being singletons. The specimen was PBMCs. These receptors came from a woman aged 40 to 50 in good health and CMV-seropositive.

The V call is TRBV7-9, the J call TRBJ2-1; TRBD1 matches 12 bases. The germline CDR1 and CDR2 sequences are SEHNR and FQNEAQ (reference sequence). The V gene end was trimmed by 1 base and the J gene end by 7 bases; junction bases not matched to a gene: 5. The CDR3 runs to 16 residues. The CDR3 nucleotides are TGTGCCAGCAGCTTAGGGGGGACAGGGGGCCTGAATGAGCAGTTCTTC. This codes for CASSLGGTGGLNEQFF.

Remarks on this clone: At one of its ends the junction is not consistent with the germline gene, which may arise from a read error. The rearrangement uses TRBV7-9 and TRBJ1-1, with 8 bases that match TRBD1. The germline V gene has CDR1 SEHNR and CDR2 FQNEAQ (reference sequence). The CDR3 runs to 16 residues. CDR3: CSSSSASGGKGTEAFF. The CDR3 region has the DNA TGTTCCAGCAGCTCCGCCTCAGGGGGCAAAGGTACTGAAGCTTTCTTT.

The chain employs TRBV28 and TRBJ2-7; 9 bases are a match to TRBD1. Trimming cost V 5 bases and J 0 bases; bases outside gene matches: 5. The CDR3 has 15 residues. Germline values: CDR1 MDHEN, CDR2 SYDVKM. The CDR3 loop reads CASSPTGGGSYEQYF. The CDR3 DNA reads TGTGCCAGCAGTCCAACAGGGGGCGGCTCCTACGAGCAGTACTTC.

The CDR3 DNA reads as TGCGCCAGCAGCCAAGACAGCGGGACGTACTACAATGAGCAGTTCTTC. Translation: CASSQDSGTYYNEQFF. This chain uses TRBV4-1 with TRBJ2-1, with 7 positions matching TRBD2. This CDR3 region has 16 residues. V dropped 0 bases and J dropped 3; count of bases not matched to a gene: 5. The germline CDR1 and CDR2 sequences are MGHRA and YSYEKL.

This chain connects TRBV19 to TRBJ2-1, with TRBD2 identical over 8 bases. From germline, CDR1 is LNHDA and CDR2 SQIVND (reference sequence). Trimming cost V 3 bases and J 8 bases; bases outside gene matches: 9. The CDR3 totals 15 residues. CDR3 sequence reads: CASSMGTSVGYEQFF. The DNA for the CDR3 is TGTGCCAGTAGTATGGGGACTAGTGTCGGTTATGAGCAGTTCTTC.

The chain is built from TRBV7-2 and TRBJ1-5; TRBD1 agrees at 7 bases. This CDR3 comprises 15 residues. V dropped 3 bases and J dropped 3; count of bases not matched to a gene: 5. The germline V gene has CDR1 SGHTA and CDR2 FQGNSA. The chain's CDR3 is CASSLTGLFNQPQHF. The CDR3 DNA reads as TGTGCCAGCAGCTTGACAGGGTTGTTCAATCAGCCCCAGCATTTT.

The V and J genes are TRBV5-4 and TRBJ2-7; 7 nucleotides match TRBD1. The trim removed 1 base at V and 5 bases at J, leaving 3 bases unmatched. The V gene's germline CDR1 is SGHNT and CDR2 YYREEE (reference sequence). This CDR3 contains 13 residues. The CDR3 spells CASSLLGQNEQYF. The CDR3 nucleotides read TGTGCCAGCAGCTTGCTGGGACAGAACGAGCAGTACTTC.

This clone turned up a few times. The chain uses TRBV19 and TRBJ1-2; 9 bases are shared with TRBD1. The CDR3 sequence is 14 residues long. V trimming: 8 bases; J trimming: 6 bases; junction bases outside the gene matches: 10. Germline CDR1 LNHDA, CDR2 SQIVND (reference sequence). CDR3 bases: TGTGCCAGTCAAGCCGGGACAGGGACGGATGGCTACACCTTC. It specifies CASQAGTGTDGYTF. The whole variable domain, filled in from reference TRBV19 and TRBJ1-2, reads DGGITQSPKYLFRKEGQNVTLSCEQNLNHDAMYWYRQDPGQGLRLIYYSQIVNDFQKGDIAEGYSVSREKKESFPLTVTSAQKNPTAFYLCASQAGTGTDGYTFGSGTRLTVV.

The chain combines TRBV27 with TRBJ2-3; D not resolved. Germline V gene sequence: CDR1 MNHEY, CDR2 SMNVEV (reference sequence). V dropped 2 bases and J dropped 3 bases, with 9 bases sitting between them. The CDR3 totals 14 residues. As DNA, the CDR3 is TGTGCCAGCAGTTTAATCCTTCGGACAGATACGCAGTATTTT. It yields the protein CASSLILRTDTQYF.

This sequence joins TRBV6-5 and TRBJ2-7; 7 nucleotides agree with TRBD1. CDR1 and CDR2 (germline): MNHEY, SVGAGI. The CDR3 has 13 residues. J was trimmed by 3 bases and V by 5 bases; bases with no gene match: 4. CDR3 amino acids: CASSPDRNYEQYF. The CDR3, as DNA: TGTGCCAGCAGTCCGGACAGGAACTACGAGCAGTACTTC.

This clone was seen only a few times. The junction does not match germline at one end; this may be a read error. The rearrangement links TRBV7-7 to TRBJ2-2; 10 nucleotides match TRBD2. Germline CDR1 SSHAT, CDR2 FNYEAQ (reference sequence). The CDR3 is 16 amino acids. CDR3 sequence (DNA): TGTGCTAGCAGCCCCTCTAGCGGGAGAACGGGCGGGGAGCTGTTTTTT. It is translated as CASSPSSGRTGGELFF. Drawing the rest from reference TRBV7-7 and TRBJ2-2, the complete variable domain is GAGVSQSPRYKVTKRGQDVTLRCDPISSHATLYWYQQALGQGPEFLTYFNYEAQPDKSGLPSDRFSAERPEGSISTLTIQRTEQRDSAMYRCASSPSSGRTGGELFFGEGSRLTVL.

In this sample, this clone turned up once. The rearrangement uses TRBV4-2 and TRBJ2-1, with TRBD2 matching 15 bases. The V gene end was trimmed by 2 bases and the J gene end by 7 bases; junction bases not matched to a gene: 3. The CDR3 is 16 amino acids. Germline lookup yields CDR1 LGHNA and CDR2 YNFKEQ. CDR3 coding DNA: TGTGCCAGCAGCCAACAAGGGACTAGCGGGGGGAATGAGCAGTTCTTC. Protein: CASSQQGTSGGNEQFF.

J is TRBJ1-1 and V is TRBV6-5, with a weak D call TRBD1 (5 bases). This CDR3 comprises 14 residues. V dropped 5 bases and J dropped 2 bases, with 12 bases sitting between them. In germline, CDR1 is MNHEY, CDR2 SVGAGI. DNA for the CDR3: TGTGCCAGCAGTCCGGCGGGGCCAAACACTGAAGCTTTCTTT. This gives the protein CASSPAGPNTEAFF.

The DNA of the CDR3 is TGTGCCAGTAGTATACAGACTAGCGGGAGAGGTGAGCAGTTCTTC. This encodes CASSIQTSGRGEQFF. J is TRBJ2-1 and V is TRBV19; 12 positions agree with TRBD2. The CDR3 consists of 15 residues. Trimming took 2 bases from V and 9 from J; bases not matched to a gene: 5. The germline V gene has CDR1 LNHDA and CDR2 SQIVND (reference sequence).

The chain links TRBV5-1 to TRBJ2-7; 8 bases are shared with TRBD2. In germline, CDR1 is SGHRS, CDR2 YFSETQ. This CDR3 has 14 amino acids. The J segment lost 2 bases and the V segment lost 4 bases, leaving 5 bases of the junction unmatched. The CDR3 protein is CASSAVAGPYEQYF. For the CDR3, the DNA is TGCGCCAGCAGCGCGGTAGCGGGGCCCTACGAGCAGTACTTC.

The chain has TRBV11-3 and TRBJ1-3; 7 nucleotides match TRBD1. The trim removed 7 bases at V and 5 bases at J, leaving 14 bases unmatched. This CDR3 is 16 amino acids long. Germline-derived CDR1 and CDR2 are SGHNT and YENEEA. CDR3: CASTTRTGARRNTIYF. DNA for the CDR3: TGTGCCAGCACCACGAGAACAGGGGCCCGTAGAAACACCATATATTTT.

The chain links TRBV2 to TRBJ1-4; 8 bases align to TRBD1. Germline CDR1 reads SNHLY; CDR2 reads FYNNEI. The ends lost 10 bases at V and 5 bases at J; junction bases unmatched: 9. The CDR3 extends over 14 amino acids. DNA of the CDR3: TGTGCCACCCGGACAGGGAGAGGAAATGAAAAACTGTTTTTT. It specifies CATRTGRGNEKLFF.

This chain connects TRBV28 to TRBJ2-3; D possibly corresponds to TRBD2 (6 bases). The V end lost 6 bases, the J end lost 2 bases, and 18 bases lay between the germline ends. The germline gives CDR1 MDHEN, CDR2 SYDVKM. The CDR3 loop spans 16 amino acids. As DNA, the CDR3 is TGTGCCAGCAGCACTCCCCAGACTAGTCCCACAGATACGCAGTATTTT. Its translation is CASSTPQTSPTDTQYF.

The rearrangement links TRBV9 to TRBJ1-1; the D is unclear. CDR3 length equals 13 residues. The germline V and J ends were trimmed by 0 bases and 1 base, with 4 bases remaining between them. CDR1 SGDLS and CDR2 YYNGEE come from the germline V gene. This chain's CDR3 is CASSVGRNTEAFF. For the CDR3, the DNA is TGTGCCAGCAGCGTAGGTAGGAACACTGAAGCTTTCTTT. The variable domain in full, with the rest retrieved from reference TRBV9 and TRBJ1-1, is DSGVTQTPKHLITATGQRVTLRCSPRSGDLSVYWYQQSLDQGLQFLIQYYNGEERAKGNILERFSAQQFPDLHSELNLSSLELGDSALYFCASSVGRNTEAFFGQGTRLTVV.

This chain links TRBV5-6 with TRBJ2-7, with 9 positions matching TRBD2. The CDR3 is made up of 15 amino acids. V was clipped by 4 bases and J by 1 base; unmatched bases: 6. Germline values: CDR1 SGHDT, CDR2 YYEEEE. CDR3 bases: TGTGCCAGCAGCGTTCGACTAGCGGCATCCTACGAGCAGTACTTC. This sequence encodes CASSVRLAASYEQYF.

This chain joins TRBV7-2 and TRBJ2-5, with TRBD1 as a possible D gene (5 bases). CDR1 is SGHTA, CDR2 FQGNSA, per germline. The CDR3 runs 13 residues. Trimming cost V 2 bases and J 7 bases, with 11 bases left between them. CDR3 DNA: TGTGCCAGCAGCTTATCCTCGCAGGGGACCCAGTACTTC. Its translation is CASSLSSQGTQYF.

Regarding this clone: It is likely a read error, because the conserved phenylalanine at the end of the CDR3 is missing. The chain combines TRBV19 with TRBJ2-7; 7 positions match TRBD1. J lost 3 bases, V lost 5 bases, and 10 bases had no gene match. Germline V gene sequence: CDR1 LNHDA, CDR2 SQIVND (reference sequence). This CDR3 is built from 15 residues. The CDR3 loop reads CASSEGTVRIYEQYL. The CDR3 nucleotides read TGTGCCAGTAGTGAGGGGACAGTGAGGATCTACGAGCAGTACCTC.

CDR3 in DNA: TGCGCCAGCAGCTGGCAGGTCGGTGAGCAGTTCTTC. It is translated as CASSWQVGEQFF. The chain links TRBV5-1 to TRBJ2-1, with D unclear. CDR3 length equals 12 residues. Germline V gene lookup returns CDR1 SGHRS and CDR2 YFSETQ. V lost 3 bases, J lost 9 bases, and 10 bases lay in between.

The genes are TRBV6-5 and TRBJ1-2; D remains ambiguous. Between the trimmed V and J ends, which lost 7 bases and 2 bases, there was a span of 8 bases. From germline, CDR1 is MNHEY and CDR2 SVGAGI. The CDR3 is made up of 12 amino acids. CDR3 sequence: CASKERNYGYTF. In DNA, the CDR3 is TGTGCCAGCAAGGAGCGGAACTATGGCTACACCTTC.

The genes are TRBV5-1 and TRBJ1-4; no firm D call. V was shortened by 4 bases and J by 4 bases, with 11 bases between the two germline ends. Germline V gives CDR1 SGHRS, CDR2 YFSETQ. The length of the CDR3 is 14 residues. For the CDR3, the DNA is TGCGCCAGCAGCCGCCCGGCGGTTAATGAAAAACTGTTTTTT. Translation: CASSRPAVNEKLFF.

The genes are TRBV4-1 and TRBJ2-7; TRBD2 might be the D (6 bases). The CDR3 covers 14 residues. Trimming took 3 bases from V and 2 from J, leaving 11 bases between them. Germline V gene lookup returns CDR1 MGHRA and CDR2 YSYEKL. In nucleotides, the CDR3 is TGCGCCAGCAGCCACCCCGGGAGAACCTACGAGCAGTACTTC. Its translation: CASSHPGRTYEQYF.

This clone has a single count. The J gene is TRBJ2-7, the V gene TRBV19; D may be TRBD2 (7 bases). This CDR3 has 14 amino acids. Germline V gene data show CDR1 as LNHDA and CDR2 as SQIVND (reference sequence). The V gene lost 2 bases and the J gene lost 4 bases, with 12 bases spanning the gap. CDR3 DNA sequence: TGTGCCAGTAGTATACAGGGGACTATTTACGAGCAGTACTTC. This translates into CASSIQGTIYEQYF.

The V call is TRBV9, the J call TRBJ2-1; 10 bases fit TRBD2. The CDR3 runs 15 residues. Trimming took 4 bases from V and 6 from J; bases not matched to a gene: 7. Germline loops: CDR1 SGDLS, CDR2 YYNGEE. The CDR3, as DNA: TGTGCCAGCAGCCTAGCGGGAGAGCCAGTCAATGAGCAGTTCTTC. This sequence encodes CASSLAGEPVNEQFF.

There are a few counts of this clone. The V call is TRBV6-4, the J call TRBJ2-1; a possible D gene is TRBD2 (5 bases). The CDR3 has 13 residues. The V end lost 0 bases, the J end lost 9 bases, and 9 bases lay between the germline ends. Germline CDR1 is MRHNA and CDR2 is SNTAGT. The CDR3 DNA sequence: TGTGCCAGCAGTGACTCTGAGAGGGTTGAGCAGTTCTTC. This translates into CASSDSERVEQFF.

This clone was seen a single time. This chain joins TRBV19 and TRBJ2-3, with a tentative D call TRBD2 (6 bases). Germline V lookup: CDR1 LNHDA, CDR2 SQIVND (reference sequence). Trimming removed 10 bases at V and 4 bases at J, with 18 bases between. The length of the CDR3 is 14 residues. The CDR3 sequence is CATSGGAGSDTQYF. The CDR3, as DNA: TGTGCCACCTCCGGCGGGGCGGGGTCAGATACGCAGTATTTT.

The CDR3 sequence is CAWTKTWTSGRGGFYEQFF. CDR3 coding DNA: TGTGCCTGGACCAAGACATGGACTAGCGGGAGGGGCGGGTTTTATGAGCAGTTCTTC. The chain combines TRBV30 with TRBJ2-1, with TRBD2 matching over 15 bases. V trimming: 4 bases; J trimming: 8 bases; junction bases outside the gene matches: 18. Germline V gene lookup returns CDR1 GTSNPN and CDR2 SVGIG (reference sequence). The CDR3 is 19 amino acids.

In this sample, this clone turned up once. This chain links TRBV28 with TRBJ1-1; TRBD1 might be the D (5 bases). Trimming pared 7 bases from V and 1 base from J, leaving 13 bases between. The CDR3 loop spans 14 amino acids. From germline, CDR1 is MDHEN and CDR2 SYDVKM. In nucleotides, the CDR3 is TGTGCCAGCATCCGAGACGGGGGGAACACTGAAGCTTTCTTT. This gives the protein CASIRDGGNTEAFF.